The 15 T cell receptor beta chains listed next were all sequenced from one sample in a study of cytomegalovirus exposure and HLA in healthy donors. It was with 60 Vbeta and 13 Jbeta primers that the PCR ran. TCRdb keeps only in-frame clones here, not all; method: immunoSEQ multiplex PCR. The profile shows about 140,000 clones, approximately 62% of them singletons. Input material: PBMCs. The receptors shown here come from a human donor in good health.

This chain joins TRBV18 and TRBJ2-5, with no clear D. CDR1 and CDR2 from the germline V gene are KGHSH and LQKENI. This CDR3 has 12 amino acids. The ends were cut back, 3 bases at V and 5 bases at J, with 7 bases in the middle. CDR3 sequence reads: CASSPRQETQYF. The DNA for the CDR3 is TGTGCCAGCTCACCCCGTCAGGAGACCCAGTACTTC.

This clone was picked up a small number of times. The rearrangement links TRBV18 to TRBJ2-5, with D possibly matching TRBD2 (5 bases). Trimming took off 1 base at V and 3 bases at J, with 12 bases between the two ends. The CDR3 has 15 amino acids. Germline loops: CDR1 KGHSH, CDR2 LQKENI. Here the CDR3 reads CASSPRPSREETQYF. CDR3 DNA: TGTGCCAGCTCACCACGGCCTAGCCGAGAAGAGACCCAGTACTTC.

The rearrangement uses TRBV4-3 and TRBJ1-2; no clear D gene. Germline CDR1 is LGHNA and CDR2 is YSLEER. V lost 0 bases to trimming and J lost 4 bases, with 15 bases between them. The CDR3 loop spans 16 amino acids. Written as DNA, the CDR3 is TGCGCCAGCAGCCAAGAATCAGTGGATGCGGGCTATGGCTACACCTTC. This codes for CASSQESVDAGYGYTF.

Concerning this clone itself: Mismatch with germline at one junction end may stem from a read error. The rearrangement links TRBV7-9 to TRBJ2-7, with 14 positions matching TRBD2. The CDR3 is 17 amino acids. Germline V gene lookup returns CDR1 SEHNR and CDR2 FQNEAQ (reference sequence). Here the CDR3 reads CASSLVGPGLAGGEQYF. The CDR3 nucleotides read TGTGCCAGCAGTTTAGTCGGACCCGGACTAGCGGGAGGCGAGCAGTACTTC.

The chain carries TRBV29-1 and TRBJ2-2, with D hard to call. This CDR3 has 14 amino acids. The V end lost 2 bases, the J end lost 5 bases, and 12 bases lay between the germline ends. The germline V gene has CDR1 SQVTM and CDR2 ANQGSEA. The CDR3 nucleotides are TGCAGCGTTGAAACCCAGCTAGGAACCGGGGAGCTGTTTTTT. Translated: CSVETQLGTGELFF.

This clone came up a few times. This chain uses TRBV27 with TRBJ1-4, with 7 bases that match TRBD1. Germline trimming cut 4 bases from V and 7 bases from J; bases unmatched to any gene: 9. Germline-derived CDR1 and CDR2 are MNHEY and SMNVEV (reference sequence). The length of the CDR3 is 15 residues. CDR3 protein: CASSYTGALGEKLFF. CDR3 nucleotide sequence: TGTGCCAGCAGTTACACAGGGGCTTTGGGTGAAAAACTGTTTTTT. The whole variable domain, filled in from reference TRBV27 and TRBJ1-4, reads EAQVTQNPRYLITVTGKKLTVTCSQNMNHEYMSWYRQDPGLGLRQIYYSMNVEVTDKGDVPEGYKVSRKEKRNFPLILESPSPNQTSLYFCASSYTGALGEKLFFGSGTQLSVL.

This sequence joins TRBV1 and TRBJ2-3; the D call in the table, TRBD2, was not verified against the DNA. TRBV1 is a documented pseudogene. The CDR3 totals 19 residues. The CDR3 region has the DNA TGCACCAGCTTACCCGGGACTAGCGGGAGGGGGAGGCGAGTAGATACGCAGTATTTT. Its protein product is CTSLPGTSGRGRRVDTQYF.

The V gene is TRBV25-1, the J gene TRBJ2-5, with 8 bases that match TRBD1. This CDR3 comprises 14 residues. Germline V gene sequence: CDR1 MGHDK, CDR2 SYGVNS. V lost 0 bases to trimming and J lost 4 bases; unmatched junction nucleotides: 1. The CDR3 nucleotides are TGTGCCAGCAGTGAATATACAGGGGGAGAGACCCAGTACTTC. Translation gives CASSEYTGGETQYF.

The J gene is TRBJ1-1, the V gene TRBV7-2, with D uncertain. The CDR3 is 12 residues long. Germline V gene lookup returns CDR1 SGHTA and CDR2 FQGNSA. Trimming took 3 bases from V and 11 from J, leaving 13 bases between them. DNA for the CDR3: TGTGCCAGCAGCTTTGAGGGAGGGAGCGCTTTCTTT. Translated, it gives CASSFEGGSAFF.

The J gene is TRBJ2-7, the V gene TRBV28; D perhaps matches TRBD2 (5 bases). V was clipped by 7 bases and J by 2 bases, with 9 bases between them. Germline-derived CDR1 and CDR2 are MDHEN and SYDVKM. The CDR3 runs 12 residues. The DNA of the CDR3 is TGTGCCAGCACCCCCGGGGCCTACGAGCAGTACTTC. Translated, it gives CASTPGAYEQYF. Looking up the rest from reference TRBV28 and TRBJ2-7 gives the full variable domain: DVKVTQSSRYLVKRTGEKVFLECVQDMDHENMFWYRQDPGLGLRLIYFSYDVKMKEKGDIPEGYSVSREKKERFSLILESASTNQTSMYLCASTPGAYEQYFGPGTRLTVT.

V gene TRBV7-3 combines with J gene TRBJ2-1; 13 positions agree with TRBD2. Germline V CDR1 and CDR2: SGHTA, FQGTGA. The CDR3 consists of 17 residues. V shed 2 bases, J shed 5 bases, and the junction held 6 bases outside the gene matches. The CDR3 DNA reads TGTGCCAGCAGCTTACAGGGACTAGCGGGACTAAACAATGAGCAGTTCTTC. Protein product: CASSLQGLAGLNNEQFF.

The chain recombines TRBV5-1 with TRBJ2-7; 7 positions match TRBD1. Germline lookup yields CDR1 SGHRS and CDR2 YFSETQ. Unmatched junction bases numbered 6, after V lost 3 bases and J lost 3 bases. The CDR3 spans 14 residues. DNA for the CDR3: TGCGCCAGCAGCTCGCCGGGACAGAACTACGAGCAGTACTTC. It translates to CASSSPGQNYEQYF. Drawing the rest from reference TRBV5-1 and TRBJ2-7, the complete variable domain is KAGVTQTPRYLIKTRGQQVTLSCSPISGHRSVSWYQQTPGQGLQFLFEYFSETQRNKGNFPGRFSGRQFSNSRSEMNVSTLELGDSALYLCASSSPGQNYEQYFGPGTRLTVT.

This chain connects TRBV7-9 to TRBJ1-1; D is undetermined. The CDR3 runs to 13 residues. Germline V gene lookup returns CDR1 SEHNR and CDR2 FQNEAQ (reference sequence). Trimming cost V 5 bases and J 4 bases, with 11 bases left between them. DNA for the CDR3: TGTGCCAGCAGCCCGCAACCGGGCACTGAAGCTTTCTTT. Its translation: CASSPQPGTEAFF.

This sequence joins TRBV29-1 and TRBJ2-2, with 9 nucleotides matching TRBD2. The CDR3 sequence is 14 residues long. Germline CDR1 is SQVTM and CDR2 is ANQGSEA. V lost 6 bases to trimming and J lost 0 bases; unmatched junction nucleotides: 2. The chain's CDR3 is CSVLAGPNTGELFF. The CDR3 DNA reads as TGCAGCGTCCTAGCGGGACCGAACACCGGGGAGCTGTTTTTT.

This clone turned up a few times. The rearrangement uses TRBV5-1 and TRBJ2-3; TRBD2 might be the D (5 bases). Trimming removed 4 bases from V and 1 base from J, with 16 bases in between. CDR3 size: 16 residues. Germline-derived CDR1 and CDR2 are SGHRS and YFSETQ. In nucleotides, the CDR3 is TGCGCCAGCAGCCTAACTGGGTCAGCGGGCACAGATACGCAGTATTTT. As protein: CASSLTGSAGTDTQYF.